This T cell receptor (beta chain) was retrieved from a study of vaccination effects on CD4 cells after COVID-19. Study results and caveats: Cross-reaction with common cold coronaviruses was seen in only 1 of 255 vaccine-induced clones from healthy vaccinees.

Profiled with immunoSEQ multiplex PCR; TCRdb holds only in-frame clones, not every one. The sample lists approximately 74,000 clones; about four fifths were seen once. As to this clone: The antigen remains unidentified.

With the ViraFEST assay, the study expanded antigen-specific CD4+ T cells using viral peptide pools, then sequenced them. Cells that had been cultured for approximately eleven days were the source of isolated CD4+ T cells. Having tested negative for nucleocapsid antibodies, the vaccine recipients showed no prior SARS-CoV-2 infection. A half-medium replacement with IL-2 medium was carried out on days 3 and 7. The starting material was CD4+ T cells from PBMCs cultured with HCoV-NL63 spike peptides, obtained before COVID-19 vaccination. The receptor comes from a human donor who received a COVID-19 vaccine.

The CDR3: CASSPRTGWTEAFF. The CDR3 DNA reads as TGTGCCAGCTCACCTAGGACAGGATGGACTGAAGCTTTCTTT. The V gene is TRBV18, the J gene TRBJ1-1, with 7 bases that match TRBD1. CDR1 KGHSH and CDR2 LQKENI come from the germline V gene. V shed 3 bases, J shed 5 bases, and the junction held 6 bases outside the gene matches. The CDR3 runs 14 residues. The complete variable domain, with remaining parts taken from reference TRBV18 and TRBJ1-1, reads NAGVMQNPRHLVRRRGQEARLRCSPMKGHSHVYWYRQLPEEGLKFMVYLQKENIIDESGMPKERFSAEFPKEGPSILRIQQVVRGDSAAYFCASSPRTGWTEAFFGQGTRLTVV.